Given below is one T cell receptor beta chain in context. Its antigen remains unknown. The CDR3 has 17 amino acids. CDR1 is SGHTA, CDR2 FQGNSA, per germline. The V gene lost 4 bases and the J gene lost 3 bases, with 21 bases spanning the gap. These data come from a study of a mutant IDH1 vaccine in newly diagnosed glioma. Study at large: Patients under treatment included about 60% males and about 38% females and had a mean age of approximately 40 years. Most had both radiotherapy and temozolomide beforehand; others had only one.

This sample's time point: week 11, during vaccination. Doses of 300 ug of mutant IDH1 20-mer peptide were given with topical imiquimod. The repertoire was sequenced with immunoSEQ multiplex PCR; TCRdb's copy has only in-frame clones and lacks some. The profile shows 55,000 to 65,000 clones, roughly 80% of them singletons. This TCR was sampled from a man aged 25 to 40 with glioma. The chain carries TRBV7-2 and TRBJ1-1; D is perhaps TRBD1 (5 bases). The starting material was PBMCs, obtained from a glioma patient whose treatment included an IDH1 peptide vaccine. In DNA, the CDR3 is TGTGCCAGCAGCTCGCCTTTAGGGGAGTCATGGGACACTGAAGCTTTCTTT. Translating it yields CASSSPLGESWDTEAFF.